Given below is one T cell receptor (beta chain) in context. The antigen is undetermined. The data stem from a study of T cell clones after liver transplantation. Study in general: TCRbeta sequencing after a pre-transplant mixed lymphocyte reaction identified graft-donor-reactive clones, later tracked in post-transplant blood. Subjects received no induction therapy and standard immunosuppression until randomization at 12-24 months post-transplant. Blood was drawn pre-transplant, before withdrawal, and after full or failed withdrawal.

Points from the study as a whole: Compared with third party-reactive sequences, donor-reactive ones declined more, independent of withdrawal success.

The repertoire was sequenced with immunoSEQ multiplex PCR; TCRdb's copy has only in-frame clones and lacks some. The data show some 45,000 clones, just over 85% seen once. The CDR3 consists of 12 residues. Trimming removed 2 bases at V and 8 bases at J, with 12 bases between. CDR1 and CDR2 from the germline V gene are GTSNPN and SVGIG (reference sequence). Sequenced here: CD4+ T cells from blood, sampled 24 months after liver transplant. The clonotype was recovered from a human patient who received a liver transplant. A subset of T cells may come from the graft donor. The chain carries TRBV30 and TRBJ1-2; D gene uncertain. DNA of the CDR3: TGTGCCTGGAGTCCGGGCCAGGACGGCTACACCTTC. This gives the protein CAWSPGQDGYTF.